These 5 T cell receptor beta chains originate from one sample sequenced in a study of glioma-infiltrating T cells after dendritic cell vaccination. Specified time point: after dendritic cell vaccination, including at tumor progression/relapse. Here immunoSEQ multiplex PCR was the method, and the copy in TCRdb shows in-frame clones only, minus some. This table has 50,000 to 70,000 clones, approximately 83% appearing once. Sequencing used blood, obtained after dendritic cell vaccination. The receptors originated from a human donor with glioblastoma.

In this sample, this clone turned up once. V gene TRBV27 combines with J gene TRBJ2-7, with D perhaps TRBD1 (6 bases). The V end lost 8 bases, the J end lost 0 bases, and 11 bases lay between the germline ends. Per germline, CDR1 MNHEY and CDR2 SMNVEV (reference sequence). The CDR3 loop spans 13 amino acids. CDR3 DNA sequence: TGTGCCAGCGGACAGAGCCACTCCTACGAGCAGTACTTC. Its protein is CASGQSHSYEQYF.

J is TRBJ2-1 and V is TRBV7-3, with a tentative D call TRBD1 (6 bases). Germline V gene data show CDR1 as SGHTA and CDR2 as FQGTGA. The CDR3 loop spans 15 amino acids. V was cut by 5 bases and J by 2 bases, with 13 bases left in between. The CDR3 DNA follows: TGTGCCAGCAGCCTCACAGGGTACCCCTACAATGAGCAGTTCTTC. Translated: CASSLTGYPYNEQFF.

The chain is built from TRBV5-1 and TRBJ2-6; 7 bases line up with TRBD1. With V trimmed by 2 bases and J by 5 bases, 10 bases remained unmatched. The CDR3 loop spans 17 amino acids. Germline lookup yields CDR1 SGHRS and CDR2 YFSETQ. Written as DNA, the CDR3 is TGCGCCAGCAGCTTAAGATCAGGACAGGCTCGGGCCAACGTCCTGACTTTC. Protein: CASSLRSGQARANVLTF. Using reference TRBV5-1 and TRBJ2-6 for the parts outside the CDR3, the full variable domain is KAGVTQTPRYLIKTRGQQVTLSCSPISGHRSVSWYQQTPGQGLQFLFEYFSETQRNKGNFPGRFSGRQFSNSRSEMNVSTLELGDSALYLCASSLRSGQARANVLTFGAGSRLTVL.

The chain links TRBV6-1 to TRBJ2-3; D possibly corresponds to TRBD1 (6 bases). Trimming left V 3 bases short and J 4 bases short, with 14 bases between. Germline assignment: CDR1 MNHNS and CDR2 SASEGT. There are 15 residues in the CDR3. CDR3 in DNA: TGTGCCAGCAGTGACCAACAGGGCGCGTCAGATACGCAGTATTTT. Translating it yields CASSDQQGASDTQYF.

The chain carries TRBV5-1 and TRBJ2-7; 8 bases align to TRBD1. Per the germline V gene, CDR1 is SGHRS and CDR2 is YFSETQ. The CDR3 is 14 amino acids. V dropped 5 bases and J dropped 5; count of bases not matched to a gene: 9. CDR3 in amino acids: CASSTPDRAHEQYF. Written as DNA, the CDR3 is TGCGCCAGCAGTACCCCGGACAGGGCCCACGAGCAGTACTTC.